This TCR beta chain was captured in a study of identical twins. TCRdb reprocessed the 5' RACE reads via MiXCR and lists one record per CDR3 protein. The table lists about 530,000 distinct CDR3 sequences, about a fifth of them singletons. Trimming cost V 6 bases and J 5 bases, with 14 bases left between them. CDR3 length equals 14 residues. Germline V CDR1 and CDR2: MNHNS, SASEGT. The same data also contributed to another study, on yellow fever vaccine responses in identical twins. That source reports: On the reported evidence, twins' vaccine T cell responses seemed partly convergent and partly personalized.

Sequenced material: CD4+ T cells sorted from blood. The rearrangement joins TRBV6-1 to TRBJ2-1; maybe TRBD1 (6 bases). The clonotype was recovered from a woman between 18 and 30 years old in good health. Here the CDR3 reads CASRPRQVHNEQFF. DNA for the CDR3: TGTGCCAGCAGGCCAAGACAGGTGCACAATGAGCAGTTCTTC.